The clone carrying this TCR beta chain was seen more than once but under ten times. Arm-PCR of CDR3 regions and iRepertoire HTBI primers were the basis on which TCR beta libraries were built. TCRdb passed the multiplex PCR reads through MiXCR, listing each CDR3 protein once. The data show 700,000 or so distinct CDR3 sequences, 30% seen once. Time point defined: persistent/refractory GD, antithyroid drugs over 5 years with positive TRAb. Generation of the TCR library employed RNA extracted from PBMCs. The record originates from a study of regulatory T cells in long-lasting Graves disease. Germline V lookup: CDR1 MNHNS, CDR2 SASEGT. The length of the CDR3 is 13 residues. Trimming took off 6 bases at V and 2 bases at J, with 11 bases between the two ends.

The receptor was derived from a female donor with Graves disease. Sequences were derived from peripheral blood mononuclear cells (PBMCs), sampled when the disease was refractory, from a patient treated with antithyroid drugs. V gene TRBV6-1 combines with J gene TRBJ2-7, with TRBD2 as a possible D gene (5 bases). CDR3 sequence (DNA): TGTGCCAGCAGAAACCACGGGACCTACGAGCAGTACTTC. Translation: CASRNHGTYEQYF.